This T cell receptor beta chain was sequenced in a study of T cell responses to AZD1222 COVID-19 vaccine. Study-level points and caveats: Compared with day 0, the breadth and depth of the Spike-specific TCR repertoire rose significantly after two doses of AZD1222. White British people made up most donors, females outnumbered males, and clonal diversity was possibly underestimated. Spike was spanned by vaccine-associated CD4 TCRs, with dominance at 160-218 and 743-854.

About this clone itself: What it binds is not known.

The CDR3 spans 14 residues. Trimming took 11 bases from V and 5 from J, leaving 18 bases between them. Germline assignment: CDR1 MDHEN and CDR2 SYDVKM. Here immunoSEQ multiplex PCR was the method, and the copy in TCRdb shows in-frame clones only, minus some. The table includes over 100,000 clones, more than 85% detected once. The gene calls are TRBV28 and TRBJ2-2, with a possible D match to TRBD1 (5 bases). The sequencing used peripheral blood, collected on day 0 of AZD1222 vaccination. The sequence was obtained from an adult in good health. CDR3 sequence reads: CASTGQGGTGELFF. The DNA of the CDR3 is TGTGCCTCGACCGGTCAGGGCGGTACCGGGGAGCTGTTTTTT.